This T cell receptor (beta chain) emerged from a study of shared clonotypes between healthy human individuals. This table comes from immunoSEQ multiplex PCR, and its TCRdb copy is limited to in-frame clones, with some not included. In the table there are 550,000 to 700,000 clones, 73% of which are singletons. The V end was cut by 0 bases, the J end by 0 bases, with 17 bases between. Germline V gene sequence: CDR1 MDHEN, CDR2 SYDVKM. This CDR3 contains 18 residues. The sequenced sample consisted of memory CD4+ T cells sorted from blood. This sample's subset: CD45RA-negative fraction. This receptor was obtained from a woman aged 30 to 39 in good health. J is TRBJ1-2 and V is TRBV28; D is possibly TRBD1 (6 bases). The CDR3 loop reads CASSLWAGEFWPNYGYTF. CDR3 DNA: TGTGCCAGCAGTTTATGGGCAGGGGAATTCTGGCCTAACTATGGCTACACCTTC.